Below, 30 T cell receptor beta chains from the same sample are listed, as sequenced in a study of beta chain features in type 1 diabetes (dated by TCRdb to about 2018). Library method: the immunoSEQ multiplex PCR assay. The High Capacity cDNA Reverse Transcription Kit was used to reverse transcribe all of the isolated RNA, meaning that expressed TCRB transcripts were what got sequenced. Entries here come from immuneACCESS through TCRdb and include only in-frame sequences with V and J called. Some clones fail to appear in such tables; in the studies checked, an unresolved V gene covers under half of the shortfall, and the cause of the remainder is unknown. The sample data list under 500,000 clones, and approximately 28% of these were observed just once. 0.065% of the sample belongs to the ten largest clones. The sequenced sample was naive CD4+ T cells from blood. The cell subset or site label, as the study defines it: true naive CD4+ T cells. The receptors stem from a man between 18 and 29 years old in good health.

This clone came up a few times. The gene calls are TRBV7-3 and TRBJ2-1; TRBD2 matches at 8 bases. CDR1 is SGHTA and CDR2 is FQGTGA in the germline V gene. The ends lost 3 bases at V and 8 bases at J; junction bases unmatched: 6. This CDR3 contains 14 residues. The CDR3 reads CASSLETSAHEQFF. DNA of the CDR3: TGTGCCAGCAGCTTGGAGACTAGCGCTCATGAGCAGTTCTTC.

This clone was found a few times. The CDR3, as DNA: TGTGCCAGCGCGTTTGATCAGGCTACCTATGGCTACACCTTC. Protein: CASAFDQATYGYTF. The chain is built from TRBV7-2 and TRBJ1-2, with D unclear. Germline V gives CDR1 SGHTA, CDR2 FQGNSA. CDR3 size: 14 residues. The ends were cut back, 8 bases at V and 4 bases at J, with 17 bases in the middle.

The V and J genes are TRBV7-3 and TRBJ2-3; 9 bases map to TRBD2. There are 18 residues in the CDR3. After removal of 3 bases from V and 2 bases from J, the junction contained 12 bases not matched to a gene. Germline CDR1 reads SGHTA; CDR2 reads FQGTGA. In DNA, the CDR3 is TGTGCCAGCAGCTTGGCCCCCTCTAGCGGGGCCTTCACAGATACGCAGTATTTT. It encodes CASSLAPSSGAFTDTQYF.

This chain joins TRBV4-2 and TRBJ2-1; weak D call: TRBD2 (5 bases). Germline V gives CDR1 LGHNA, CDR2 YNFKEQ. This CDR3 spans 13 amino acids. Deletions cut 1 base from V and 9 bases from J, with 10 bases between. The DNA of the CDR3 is TGTGCCAGCAGCCAAGGAGGGAGAGTTGAGCAGTTCTTC. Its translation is CASSQGGRVEQFF.

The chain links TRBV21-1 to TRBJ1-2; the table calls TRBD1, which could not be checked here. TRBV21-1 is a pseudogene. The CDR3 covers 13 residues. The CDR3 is CASSTGGNYGYTF. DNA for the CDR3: TGTGCCAGCAGCACAGGGGGAAACTATGGCTACACCTTC.

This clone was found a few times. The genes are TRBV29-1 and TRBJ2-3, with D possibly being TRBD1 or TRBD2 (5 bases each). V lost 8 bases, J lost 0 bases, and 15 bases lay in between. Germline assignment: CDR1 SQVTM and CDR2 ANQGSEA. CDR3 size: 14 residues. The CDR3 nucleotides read TGCAGCAGGCCGGGGCTTCTTAGCACAGATACGCAGTATTTT. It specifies CSRPGLLSTDTQYF.

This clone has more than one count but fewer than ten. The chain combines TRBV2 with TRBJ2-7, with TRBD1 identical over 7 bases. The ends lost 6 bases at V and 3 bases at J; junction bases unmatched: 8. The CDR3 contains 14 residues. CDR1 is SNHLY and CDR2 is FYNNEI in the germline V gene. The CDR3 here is CASSADRDIYEQYF. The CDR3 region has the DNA TGTGCCAGCAGCGCCGACAGGGATATCTACGAGCAGTACTTC.

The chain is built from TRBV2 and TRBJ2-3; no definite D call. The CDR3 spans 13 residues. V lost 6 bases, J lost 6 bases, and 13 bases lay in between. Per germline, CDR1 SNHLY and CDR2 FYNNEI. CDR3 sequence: CASSREVGDTQYF. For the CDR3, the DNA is TGTGCCAGCAGCAGAGAGGTTGGGGATACGCAGTATTTT.

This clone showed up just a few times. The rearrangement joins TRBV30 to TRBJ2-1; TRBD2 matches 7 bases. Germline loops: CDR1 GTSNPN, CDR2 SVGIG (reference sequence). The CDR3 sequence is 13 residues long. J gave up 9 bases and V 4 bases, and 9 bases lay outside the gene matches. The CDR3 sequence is CAWNSGRAGEQFF. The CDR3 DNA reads TGTGCCTGGAATTCGGGGAGGGCCGGTGAGCAGTTCTTC.

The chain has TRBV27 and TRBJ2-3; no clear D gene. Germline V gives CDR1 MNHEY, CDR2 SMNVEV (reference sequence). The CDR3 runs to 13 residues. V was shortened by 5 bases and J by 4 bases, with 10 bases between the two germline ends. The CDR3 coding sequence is TGTGCCAGCAGTCCTAGGTTGTCAGATACGCAGTATTTT. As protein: CASSPRLSDTQYF.

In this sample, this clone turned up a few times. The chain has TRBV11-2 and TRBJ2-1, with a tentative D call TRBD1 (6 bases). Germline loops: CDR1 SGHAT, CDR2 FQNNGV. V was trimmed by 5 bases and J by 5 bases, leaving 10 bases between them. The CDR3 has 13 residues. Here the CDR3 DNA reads TGTGCCAGCAGCCTCCGGACAGACAATGAGCAGTTCTTC. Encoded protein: CASSLRTDNEQFF.

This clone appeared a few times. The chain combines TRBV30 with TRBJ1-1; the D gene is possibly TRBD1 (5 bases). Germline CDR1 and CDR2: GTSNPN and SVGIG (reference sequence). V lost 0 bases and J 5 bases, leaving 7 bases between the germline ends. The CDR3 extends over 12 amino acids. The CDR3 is CAWSVRETEAFF. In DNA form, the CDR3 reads TGTGCCTGGAGTGTCAGGGAAACTGAAGCTTTCTTT.

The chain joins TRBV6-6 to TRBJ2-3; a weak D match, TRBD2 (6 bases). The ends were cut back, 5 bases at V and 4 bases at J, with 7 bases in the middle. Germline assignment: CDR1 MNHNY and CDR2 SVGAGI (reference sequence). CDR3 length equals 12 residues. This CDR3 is CASSRLADTQYF. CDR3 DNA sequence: TGTGCCAGCAGTAGACTAGCAGATACGCAGTATTTT.

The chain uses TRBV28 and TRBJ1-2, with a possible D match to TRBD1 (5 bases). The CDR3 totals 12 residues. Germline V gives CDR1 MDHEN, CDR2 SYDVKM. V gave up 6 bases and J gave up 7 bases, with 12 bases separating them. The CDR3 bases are TGTGCCAGCAGGGTTGTGGGACCTGGCTACACCTTC. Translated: CASRVVGPGYTF.

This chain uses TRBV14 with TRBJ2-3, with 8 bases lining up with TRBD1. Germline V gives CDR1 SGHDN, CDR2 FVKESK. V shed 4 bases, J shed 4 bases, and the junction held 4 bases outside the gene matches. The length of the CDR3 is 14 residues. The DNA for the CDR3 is TGTGCCAGCAGCCGAGACAGGGGACCAGATACGCAGTATTTT. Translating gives CASSRDRGPDTQYF.

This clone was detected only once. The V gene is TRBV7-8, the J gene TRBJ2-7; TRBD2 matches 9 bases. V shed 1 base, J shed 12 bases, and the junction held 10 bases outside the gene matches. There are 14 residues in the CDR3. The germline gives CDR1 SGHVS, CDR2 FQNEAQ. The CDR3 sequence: CASSLGLAGPLTYF. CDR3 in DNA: TGTGCCAGCAGCTTAGGTCTAGCGGGACCCCTTACGTACTTC.

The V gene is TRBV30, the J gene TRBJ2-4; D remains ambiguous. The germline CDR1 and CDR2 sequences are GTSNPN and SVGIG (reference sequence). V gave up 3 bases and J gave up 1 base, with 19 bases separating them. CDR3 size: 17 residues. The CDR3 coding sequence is TGTGCCTGGAGGGCCTCCCCCTTCAAGGCCGCCAAAAACATTCAGTACTTC. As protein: CAWRASPFKAAKNIQYF.

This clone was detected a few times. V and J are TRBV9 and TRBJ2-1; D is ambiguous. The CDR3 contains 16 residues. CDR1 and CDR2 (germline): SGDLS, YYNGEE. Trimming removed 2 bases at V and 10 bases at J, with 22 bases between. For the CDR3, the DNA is TGTGCCAGCAGCGTCCAGGCGTTGTCTACAATGACGGAGCAGTTCTTC. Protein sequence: CASSVQALSTMTEQFF. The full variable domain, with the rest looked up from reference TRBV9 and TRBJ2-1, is DSGVTQTPKHLITATGQRVTLRCSPRSGDLSVYWYQQSLDQGLQFLIQYYNGEERAKGNILERFSAQQFPDLHSELNLSSLELGDSALYFCASSVQALSTMTEQFFGPGTRLTVL.

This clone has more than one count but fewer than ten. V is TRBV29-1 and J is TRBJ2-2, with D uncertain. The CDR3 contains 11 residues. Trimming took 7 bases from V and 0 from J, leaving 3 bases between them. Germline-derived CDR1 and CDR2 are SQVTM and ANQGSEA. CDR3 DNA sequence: TGCAGCGGGGCGAACACCGGGGAGCTGTTTTTT. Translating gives CSGANTGELFF.

The CDR3 DNA reads as TGCAGCGTTAACCGGCCGGGGGGCGAGCAGTACTTC. Translation: CSVNRPGGEQYF. The chain employs TRBV29-1 and TRBJ2-7; 7 nucleotides agree with TRBD2. J gave up 6 bases and V 5 bases, and 7 bases lay outside the gene matches. The CDR3 is 12 amino acids. The germline V gene has CDR1 SQVTM and CDR2 ANQGSEA.

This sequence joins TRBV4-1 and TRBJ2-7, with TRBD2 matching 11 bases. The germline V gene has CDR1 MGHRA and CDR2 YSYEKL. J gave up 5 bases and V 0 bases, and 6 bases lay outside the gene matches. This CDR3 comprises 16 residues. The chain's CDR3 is CASSQDRLAGGNEQYF. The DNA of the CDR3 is TGCGCCAGCAGCCAAGATCGGCTAGCGGGAGGTAACGAGCAGTACTTC.

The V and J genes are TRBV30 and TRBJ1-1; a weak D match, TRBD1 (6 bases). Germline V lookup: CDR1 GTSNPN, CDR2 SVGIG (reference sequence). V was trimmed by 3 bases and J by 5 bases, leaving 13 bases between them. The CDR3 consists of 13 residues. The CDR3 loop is CAWRDNRDTEAFF. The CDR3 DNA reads TGTGCCTGGAGGGACAACAGGGATACTGAAGCTTTCTTT.

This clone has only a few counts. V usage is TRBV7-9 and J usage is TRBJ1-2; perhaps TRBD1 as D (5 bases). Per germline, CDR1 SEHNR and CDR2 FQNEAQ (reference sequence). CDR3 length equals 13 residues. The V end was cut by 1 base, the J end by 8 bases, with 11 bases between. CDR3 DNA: TGTGCCAGCAGCTTAGTCTTGAGGGGAGGCTACACCTTC. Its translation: CASSLVLRGGYTF.

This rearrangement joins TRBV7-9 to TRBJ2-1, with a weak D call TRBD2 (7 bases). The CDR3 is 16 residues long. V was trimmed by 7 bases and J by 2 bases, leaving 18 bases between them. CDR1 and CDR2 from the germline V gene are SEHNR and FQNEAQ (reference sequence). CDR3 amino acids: CASILGGGSPYNEQFF. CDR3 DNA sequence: TGTGCCAGCATCCTGGGGGGCGGGAGCCCCTACAATGAGCAGTTCTTC.

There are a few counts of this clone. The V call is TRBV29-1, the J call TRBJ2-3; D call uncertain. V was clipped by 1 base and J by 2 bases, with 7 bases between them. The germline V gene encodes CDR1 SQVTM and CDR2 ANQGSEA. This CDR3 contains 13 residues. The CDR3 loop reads CSVEALLTDTQYF. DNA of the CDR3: TGCAGCGTTGAAGCTCTTCTCACAGATACGCAGTATTTT.

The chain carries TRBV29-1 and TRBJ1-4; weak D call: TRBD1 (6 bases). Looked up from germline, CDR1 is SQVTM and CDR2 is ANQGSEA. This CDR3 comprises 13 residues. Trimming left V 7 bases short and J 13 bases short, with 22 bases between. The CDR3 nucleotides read TGCAGCGCCGCAGACGGGGGGCGAGATAGACTGTTTTTT. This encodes CSAADGGRDRLFF.

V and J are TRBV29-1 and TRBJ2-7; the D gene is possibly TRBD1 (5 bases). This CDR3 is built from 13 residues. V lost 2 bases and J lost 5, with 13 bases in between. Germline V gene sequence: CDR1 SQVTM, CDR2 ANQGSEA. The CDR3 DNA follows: TGCAGCGTTGAAAGGCAGGGCCTCCACGAGCAGTACTTC. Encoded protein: CSVERQGLHEQYF.

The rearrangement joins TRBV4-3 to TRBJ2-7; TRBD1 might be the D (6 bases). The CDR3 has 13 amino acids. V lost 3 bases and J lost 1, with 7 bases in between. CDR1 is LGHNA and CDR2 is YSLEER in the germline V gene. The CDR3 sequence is CASSHTGSYEQYF. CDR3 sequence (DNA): TGCGCCAGCAGCCATACAGGGTCCTACGAGCAGTACTTC.

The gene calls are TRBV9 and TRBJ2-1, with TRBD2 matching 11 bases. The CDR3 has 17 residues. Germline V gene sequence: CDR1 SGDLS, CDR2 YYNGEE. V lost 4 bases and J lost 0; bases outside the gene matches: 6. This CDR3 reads CASSSTSGSLSYNEQFF. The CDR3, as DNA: TGTGCCAGCAGCTCAACTAGCGGGAGCCTCTCCTACAATGAGCAGTTCTTC. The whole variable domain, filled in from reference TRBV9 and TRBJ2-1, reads DSGVTQTPKHLITATGQRVTLRCSPRSGDLSVYWYQQSLDQGLQFLIQYYNGEERAKGNILERFSAQQFPDLHSELNLSSLELGDSALYFCASSSTSGSLSYNEQFFGPGTRLTVL.

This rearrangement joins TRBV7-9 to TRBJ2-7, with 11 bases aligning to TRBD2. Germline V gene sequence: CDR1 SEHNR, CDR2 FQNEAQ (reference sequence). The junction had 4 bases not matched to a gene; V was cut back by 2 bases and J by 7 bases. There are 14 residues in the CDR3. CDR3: CASSLLAGGVEQYF. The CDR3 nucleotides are TGTGCCAGCAGCTTACTAGCGGGAGGAGTAGAGCAGTACTTC.